The clone carrying this T cell receptor (beta chain) was seen just once. Its target is unknown. The sample originates from a study of cytomegalovirus exposure and HLA in healthy donors. J gave up 7 bases and V 2 bases, and 6 bases lay outside the gene matches. CDR1 is SGDLS and CDR2 is YYNGEE in the germline V gene. The CDR3 has 13 residues. With 60 Vbeta and 13 Jbeta primers, the PCR was carried out. TCRdb keeps only in-frame clones here, not all; method: immunoSEQ multiplex PCR. The sample contains about 120,000 clones, about four fifths of which appear only once. Overall study findings and caveats: Data from an earlier analysis indicated that most TCR beta V segments were productive either about 90% or about 30% of the time.

This chain connects TRBV9 to TRBJ2-7, with 7 nucleotides matching TRBD2. The source material was PBMCs. The clonotype was recovered from a woman aged 40 to 50 in good health and CMV-seronegative. This CDR3 is CASSVGGTREQYF. The CDR3 nucleotides are TGTGCCAGCAGCGTGGGGGGGACGAGGGAGCAGTACTTC.